This entry lists 23 T cell receptor beta chains sequenced from one sample in a study of cytomegalovirus exposure and HLA in healthy donors (TCRdb year 2017). Library generation was performed with the immunoSEQ multiplex PCR assay. For the multiplex PCR, a mixture combining 60 forward primers for TCR Vbeta segments and 13 reverse primers for TCR Jbeta segments was used. The table was pulled from immuneACCESS by TCRdb, which kept in-frame rearrangements only. Such tables lose some clones; where checked, under half of the loss comes from unresolved V genes, and the rest has no known cause. Here the sample has roughly 180,000 clones; 75% to 80% occur a single time. Approximately 2.6% of the sample lies in the top ten. Sequencing used PBMCs. Every receptor here comes from a female donor in good health and CMV-seronegative.

In nucleotides, the CDR3 is TGCGCCAGCAGCCAAGAAGCAACAGGGAGGAACACTGAAGCTTTCTTT. It yields the protein CASSQEATGRNTEAFF. The rearrangement uses TRBV4-1 and TRBJ1-1, with D possibly TRBD1 on 6 matching bases. V was cut by 0 bases and J by 1 base, with 12 bases left in between. This CDR3 contains 16 residues. CDR1 is MGHRA and CDR2 is YSYEKL in the germline V gene.

The DNA of the CDR3 is TGTGCCAGCAGTCCATCCCCTGGAAACACCATATATTTT. Translated, it gives CASSPSPGNTIYF. This chain connects TRBV6-6 to TRBJ1-3; the D is unclear. Germline V gene lookup returns CDR1 MNHNY and CDR2 SVGAGI (reference sequence). Trimming shortened V by 5 bases and J by 2 bases, and 7 bases separated the two germline ends. CDR3 size: 13 residues.

The J gene is TRBJ1-6, the V gene TRBV7-8; D is uncertain. The CDR3 runs to 15 residues. The V and J ends lost 1 base and 7 bases respectively, with 11 bases between them. Germline assignment: CDR1 SGHVS and CDR2 FQNEAQ. The CDR3 DNA is TGTGCCAGCAGCTTAGAGCTCCTTGCGAATTCACCCCTCCACTTT. It codes for CASSLELLANSPLHF.

The chain carries TRBV5-1 and TRBJ1-5; 10 nucleotides agree with TRBD1. The J segment lost 2 bases and the V segment lost 5 bases, leaving 4 bases of the junction unmatched. Germline CDR1 and CDR2: SGHRS and YFSETQ. The CDR3 extends over 15 amino acids. Here the CDR3 reads CASRAGTGGNQPQHF. As DNA, the CDR3 is TGCGCCAGCAGAGCAGGGACAGGGGGCAATCAGCCCCAGCATTTT. Drawing the rest from reference TRBV5-1 and TRBJ1-5, the complete variable domain is KAGVTQTPRYLIKTRGQQVTLSCSPISGHRSVSWYQQTPGQGLQFLFEYFSETQRNKGNFPGRFSGRQFSNSRSEMNVSTLELGDSALYLCASRAGTGGNQPQHFGDGTRLSIL.

This chain joins TRBV9 and TRBJ2-7; D not resolved. V lost 0 bases to trimming and J lost 1 base, with 14 bases between them. The length of the CDR3 is 16 residues. Germline CDR1 reads SGDLS; CDR2 reads YYNGEE. The CDR3 spells CASSVGPTGLSYEQYF. The CDR3, as DNA: TGTGCCAGCAGCGTAGGCCCGACCGGGTTATCCTACGAGCAGTACTTC.

The rearrangement links TRBV25-1 to TRBJ1-4, with 9 bases that match TRBD1. This CDR3 region has 13 residues. Germline V gene lookup returns CDR1 MGHDK and CDR2 SYGVNS. Germline trimming cut 8 bases from V and 10 bases from J; bases unmatched to any gene: 8. CDR3 DNA: TGTGCCAGCGTAGGGACAGGGTTTGGAAAACTGTTTTTT. Translating it yields CASVGTGFGKLFF.

V usage is TRBV6-5 and J usage is TRBJ1-4; tentative D call: TRBD1 (5 bases). Germline V gene lookup returns CDR1 MNHEY and CDR2 SVGAGI. V dropped 2 bases and J dropped 4 bases, with 8 bases sitting between them. The CDR3 contains 14 residues. The CDR3 DNA is TGTGCCAGCAGTTACCAGGGTATTAATGAAAAACTGTTTTTT. It encodes CASSYQGINEKLFF.

V gene TRBV7-9 combines with J gene TRBJ2-3; 9 bases fit TRBD2. Per germline, CDR1 SEHNR and CDR2 FQNEAQ (reference sequence). Trimming cost V 7 bases and J 13 bases; bases outside gene matches: 12. The CDR3 runs 13 residues. This CDR3 is CASTPPSGVEEYF. For the CDR3, the DNA is TGTGCCAGCACGCCACCTAGCGGGGTAGAGGAGTATTTT.

The J gene is TRBJ2-7, the V gene TRBV7-8; 9 bases are shared with TRBD2. V shed 5 bases and J 2 bases; nucleotides not matched to a gene: 4. This CDR3 spans 14 amino acids. Germline-derived CDR1 and CDR2 are SGHVS and FQNEAQ. CDR3: CASSTRTSAYEQYF. The DNA for the CDR3 is TGTGCCAGCAGCACGCGGACTAGCGCCTACGAGCAGTACTTC.

The CDR3 nucleotides read TGCGCCAGCAGCCAAGATTACACTAGCATCGAGCAGTTCTTC. Translating it yields CASSQDYTSIEQFF. This chain connects TRBV4-3 to TRBJ2-1, with D tentatively TRBD2 (6 bases). There are 14 residues in the CDR3. V was trimmed by 0 bases and J by 10 bases, leaving 13 bases between them. CDR1 is LGHNA and CDR2 is YSLEER in the germline V gene.

As concerns this clone: A junction end diverges from the germline sequence, so it may reflect a read error. The chain joins TRBV7-9 to TRBJ1-2; a possible D gene is TRBD1 (6 bases). The CDR3 has 13 residues. The germline gives CDR1 SEHNR, CDR2 FQNEAQ (reference sequence). The CDR3 loop reads CSSSFTGPEGYTF. In nucleotides, the CDR3 is TGTTCCAGCAGCTTCACAGGGCCAGAGGGCTACACCTTC.

The rearrangement links TRBV15 to TRBJ1-3; D unclear. Between the trimmed V and J ends, which lost 5 bases and 0 bases, there was a span of 8 bases. The CDR3 length is 14 residues. Germline V gene sequence: CDR1 LNHNV, CDR2 YYDKDF (reference sequence). The CDR3 DNA sequence: TGTGCCACCAGCGGTAGAATCTCTGGAAACACCATATATTTT. Translated: CATSGRISGNTIYF.

The rearrangement uses TRBV29-1 and TRBJ2-1; 8 nucleotides agree with TRBD1. The CDR3 runs to 12 residues. CDR1 is SQVTM, CDR2 ANQGSEA, per germline. J lost 7 bases, V lost 7 bases, and 6 bases had no gene match. The CDR3 DNA reads TGCAGCGGCCAGGACAGGGTTAATGAGCAGTTCTTC. As protein: CSGQDRVNEQFF.

This sequence joins TRBV18 and TRBJ2-7, with TRBD1 identical over 7 bases. The CDR3 extends over 14 amino acids. CDR1 is KGHSH and CDR2 is LQKENI in the germline V gene. V lost 3 bases, J lost 2 bases, and 4 bases stayed unmatched. For the CDR3, the DNA is TGTGCCAGCTCACCGGACAGGCAAACCTACGAGCAGTACTTC. Amino acids: CASSPDRQTYEQYF.

V usage is TRBV11-2 and J usage is TRBJ1-6, with a weak D call TRBD1 (5 bases). Looked up from germline, CDR1 is SGHAT and CDR2 is FQNNGV. The V end lost 7 bases, the J end lost 8 bases, and 15 bases lay between the germline ends. The length of the CDR3 is 14 residues. CDR3 in amino acids: CASTTDGGDSPLHF. CDR3 DNA sequence: TGTGCCAGCACCACAGACGGGGGGGATTCACCCCTCCACTTT.

The chain carries TRBV4-2 and TRBJ2-7; 8 bases fit TRBD1. CDR1 and CDR2 from the germline V gene are LGHNA and YNFKEQ. V trimming: 4 bases; J trimming: 3 bases; junction bases outside the gene matches: 11. This CDR3 comprises 16 residues. The DNA for the CDR3 is TGTGCCAGCAGCCGAGAGGGGTCAGGGGGCAGCTACGAGCAGTACTTC. As protein: CASSREGSGGSYEQYF.

The chain employs TRBV7-2 and TRBJ1-2; 7 bases align to TRBD1. Germline loops: CDR1 SGHTA, CDR2 FQGNSA. CDR3 length: 15 amino acids. Trimming at V came to 5 bases and at J to 4 bases, leaving 10 bases not matched to a gene. The chain's CDR3 is CASSPNAGTVYGYTF. The CDR3 DNA sequence: TGTGCCAGCAGCCCGAATGCCGGGACAGTCTATGGCTACACCTTC.

The CDR3 here is CASRLTTGTAYEQYF. The DNA of the CDR3 is TGTGCCAGCAGATTAACGACCGGGACAGCCTACGAGCAGTACTTC. The chain employs TRBV5-6 and TRBJ2-5; TRBD1 aligns across 7 bases. The end of the DNA is better explained by TRBJ2-7, so the J call may be wrong. CDR1 and CDR2 from the germline V gene are SGHDT and YYEEEE. CDR3 size: 15 residues.

This CDR3 is CASSQLNTEAFF. In DNA, the CDR3 is TGTGCCAGCAGCCAGTTGAACACTGAAGCTTTCTTT. The chain has TRBV2 and TRBJ1-1; D is undetermined. CDR3 length: 12 amino acids. The germline V gene encodes CDR1 SNHLY and CDR2 FYNNEI. The germline V and J ends were trimmed by 6 bases and 0 bases, with 5 bases remaining between them.

V is TRBV27 and J is TRBJ2-7; unclear D gene. V was trimmed by 6 bases and J by 6 bases, leaving 9 bases between them. CDR1 and CDR2 from the germline V gene are MNHEY and SMNVEV (reference sequence). There are 11 residues in the CDR3. Here the CDR3 reads CASRKNTEQYF. The CDR3 DNA follows: TGTGCCAGCAGAAAGAACACCGAGCAGTACTTC.

V usage is TRBV6-5 and J usage is TRBJ2-3, with 8 bases fitting TRBD2. Germline V gene data show CDR1 as MNHEY and CDR2 as SVGAGI. V lost 7 bases and J lost 1; bases outside the gene matches: 7. The CDR3 has 15 amino acids. DNA of the CDR3: TGTGCCAGCACCTCAGCGGGAGTAGGCACAGATACGCAGTATTTT. This gives the protein CASTSAGVGTDTQYF.

This rearrangement joins TRBV27 to TRBJ1-5, with TRBD1 identical over 11 bases. Germline CDR1 MNHEY, CDR2 SMNVEV (reference sequence). The CDR3 extends over 15 amino acids. V dropped 5 bases and J dropped 5; count of bases not matched to a gene: 5. CDR3 region: CASSAGTGGDQPQHF. CDR3 DNA: TGTGCCAGCAGTGCCGGGACAGGGGGGGATCAGCCCCAGCATTTT.

The chain couples TRBV5-1 to TRBJ2-5, with 14 nucleotides matching TRBD2. Germline V gives CDR1 SGHRS, CDR2 YFSETQ. With 3 bases clipped from V and 5 bases from J, the junction kept 9 bases outside the gene matches. CDR3 length: 17 amino acids. CDR3 sequence: CASSSKTSGGAWETQYF. The CDR3 DNA is TGCGCCAGCAGCTCCAAGACTAGCGGGGGGGCCTGGGAGACCCAGTACTTC. The complete variable domain, with remaining parts taken from reference TRBV5-1 and TRBJ2-5, reads KAGVTQTPRYLIKTRGQQVTLSCSPISGHRSVSWYQQTPGQGLQFLFEYFSETQRNKGNFPGRFSGRQFSNSRSEMNVSTLELGDSALYLCASSSKTSGGAWETQYFGPGTRLLVL.